This is a list of T cell receptor beta chains from one sample in a study of blood T cell repertoires in COVID-19. Profiling relied on immunoSEQ multiplex PCR, and the TCRdb table lists in-frame clones only, not all of them. In the table there are roughly 200,000 clones, 70% to 90% of which are singletons. The sample was peripheral blood. These receptors were taken from a human donor with active or convalescent COVID-19. The donor label of this sample is uncertain. Each CDR3 is given without its conserved first and last residue. The order of the fields is D gene, J gene, CDR3 length, V gene, CDR3 protein. A D gene is named only where the DNA matches it firmly.

-	TRBJ1-1	12	TRBV19	ASSIGGSDTEAF
TRBD2	TRBJ2-7	12	TRBV6-5	ASRSSGGAYEQY
TRBD1	TRBJ1-4	13	TRBV7-9	ASSSGQATNEKLF
-	TRBJ2-7	11	TRBV7-9	ASSLETGREQY
TRBD1	TRBJ1-2	11	TRBV5-1	ASSTRQGDGYT
TRBD1	TRBJ1-2	12	TRBV2	ASRADRLNYGYT
-	TRBJ1-4	10	TRBV15	ATSGKGEKLF
-	TRBJ2-3	10	TRBV14	ASSQTADTQY
TRBD1	TRBJ1-5	12	TRBV30	AWSRDRGYQPQH
TRBD2	TRBJ2-3	14	TRBV4-1	ASSQAHRGGTDTQY
-	TRBJ2-2	8	TRBV29-1	SVLTGELF
-	TRBJ1-4	15	TRBV3-1/TRBV3-2	ASSQGRRIATNEKLF
TRBD1	TRBJ1-2	12	TRBV9	ASSVANRGRGYT
TRBD2	TRBJ2-5	15	TRBV5-1	ASSLARLSGGTETQY
TRBD1	TRBJ1-5	13	TRBV4-3	ASSQVQGSDQPQH
TRBD2	TRBJ2-1	14	TRBV5-1	ASSFKFGLAGGEQF
TRBD1	TRBJ1-2	11	TRBV29-1	SVLDRTIDGYT
-	TRBJ2-1	10	TRBV28	ASIDSNNEQF
TRBD2	TRBJ2-3	14	TRBV19	ASRTRGTSGRDTQY
-	TRBJ2-7	13	TRBV27	ASSLRQPSSYEQY
-	TRBJ2-6	17	TRBV28	ASSLYMDSLNSGANVLT
-	TRBJ1-1	12	TRBV7-2	ASSLAAGYTEAF
TRBD1	TRBJ1-5	13	TRBV4-3	ASSQEDRGNQPQH
TRBD2	TRBJ2-3	11	TRBV19	ASSTTSGDTQY
-	TRBJ2-1	15	TRBV30	AWSDRGSWKAYNEQF
-	TRBJ2-1	10	TRBV6-1	ASSESGHEQF
-	TRBJ1-1	11	TRBV9	ASSVVEGAEAF
TRBD2	TRBJ2-5	20	TRBV19	ASSIESVTPGLAGGPEETQY
TRBD2	TRBJ2-2	13	TRBV28	ASSLGTMNTGELF
TRBD2	TRBJ2-7	13	TRBV9	ASSVGSGGAHEQY
-	TRBJ1-6	11	TRBV3-1/TRBV3-2	ASSQEPRSPLH
-	TRBJ2-1	11	TRBV20-1	SASWQGYNEQF
TRBD1	TRBJ2-7	13	TRBV18	ASSRSGTVTYEQY
TRBD1	TRBJ1-4	12	TRBV6-1	ASSEHRGNEKLF
TRBD2	TRBJ2-7	13	TRBV5-1	ASSLVLAGDVEQY
-	TRBJ1-1	12	TRBV19	ASSMGRTNTEAF
TRBD2	TRBJ2-7	12	TRBV7-3	ASSLGLAGSEQY
-	TRBJ1-5	12	TRBV30	AWSADSYNQPQH
TRBD1	TRBJ2-7	12	TRBV5-6	ASSFRTGDYEQY
TRBD2	TRBJ2-5	14	TRBV7-2	ASSWRVSGGAETQY
TRBD1	TRBJ2-7	13	TRBV5-1	ASSATGTGSYEQY
TRBD1	TRBJ2-7	11	TRBV6-2/TRBV6-3	ASSWDSSYEQY
TRBD1	TRBJ2-7	12	TRBV5-1	ASSSGTGNYEQY
-	TRBJ2-2	12	TRBV6-5	ASRPGGLVGELF
TRBD2	TRBJ2-1	14	TRBV7-6	ASSLGTSGPYNEQF
TRBD1	TRBJ2-2	13	TRBV7-2	ASSQQGAKVGELF
-	TRBJ2-3	11	TRBV6-5	ASRPDSADTQY
TRBD1	TRBJ2-1	13	TRBV5-1	ASSLDPGTDNEQF
-	TRBJ1-6	14	TRBV10-1	ARITGQPRDNSPLH
-	TRBJ1-6	14	TRBV4-3	ASSQEGGSYNSPLH
TRBD2	TRBJ2-3	15	TRBV7-9	ASSLRRLAGVTDTQY
-	TRBJ2-1	12	TRBV10-1	ASSVDQTYNEQF
TRBD1	TRBJ1-5	14	TRBV19	ASSIQGARGNQPQH